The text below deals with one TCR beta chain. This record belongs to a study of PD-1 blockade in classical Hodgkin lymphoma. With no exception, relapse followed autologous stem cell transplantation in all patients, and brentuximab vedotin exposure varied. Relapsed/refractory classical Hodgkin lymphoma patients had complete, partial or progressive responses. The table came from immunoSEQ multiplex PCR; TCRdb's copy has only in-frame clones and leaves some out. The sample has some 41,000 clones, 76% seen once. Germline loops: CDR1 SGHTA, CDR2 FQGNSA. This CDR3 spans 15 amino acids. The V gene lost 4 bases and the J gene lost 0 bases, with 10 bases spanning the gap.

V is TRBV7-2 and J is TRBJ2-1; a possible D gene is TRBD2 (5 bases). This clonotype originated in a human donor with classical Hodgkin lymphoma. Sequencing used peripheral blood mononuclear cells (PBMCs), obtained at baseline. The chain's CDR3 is CASSSEGRSYNEQFF. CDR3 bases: TGTGCCAGCAGCTCAGAGGGTCGCTCCTACAATGAGCAGTTCTTC.